The T cell receptor (beta chain) described here comes from a study of T cells in Graves' hyperthyroidism and ophthalmopathy. Amplified TCR beta CDR3 regions derived from RNA transcripts. RT-PCR in the first round (using the HTBI primer set) targeted the TCR CDR3. TCRdb reprocessed the multiplex PCR reads with MiXCR, giving one entry per CDR3 protein. Of approximately 560,000 distinct CDR3 sequences detected, 15% to 18% appear once; the ten largest clones hold about 7%. The definition of stable Graves' hyperthyroidism was no ophthalmopathy progression within 18 months. Exclusion followed for patients with uncontrolled infection, other autoimmune disease, pregnancy or lactation. Clinical symptoms, serum thyroxine, TRAb, thyroid ultrasound and orbital computed tomography informed diagnoses. Fresh 10 ml peripheral blood yielded PBMCs. In this sample, this clonotype turned up many times. This CDR3 region has 17 residues. CDR1 is MNHEY and CDR2 is SVGEGT in the germline V gene. V lost 2 bases and J lost 9, with 25 bases in between.

V usage is TRBV6-2 or TRBV6-3 and J usage is TRBJ2-5; D gene unclear. The receptor was derived from a woman aged 25 to 39 with Graves' hyperthyroidism. The sample taken for sequencing was blood. This CDR3 is CASSYDPDGRIGTAQYF. CDR3 bases: TGTGCCAGCAGTTACGACCCCGACGGACGAATTGGAACGGCCCAGTACTTC.